The clone carrying this T cell receptor beta chain has just one count. The CDR3 has 15 amino acids. Trimming took 4 bases from V and 2 from J, leaving 14 bases between them. Germline V gene lookup returns CDR1 SEHNR and CDR2 FQNEAQ (reference sequence). TCRdb passed the PCR reads through MiXCR, listing each CDR3 protein once. The table lists about 85,000 distinct CDR3 sequences, around 50% of them singletons. The record originates from a study of CDR3 diversity in severe acne. The chain has TRBV7-9 and TRBJ1-2; the D gene is possibly TRBD1 (6 bases). The clonotype comes from a male donor in good health, serving as a control. Sequencing used blood. The CDR3 sequence is CASSSTDRNNYGYTF. Here the CDR3 DNA reads TGTGCCAGCAGCTCCACGGACAGAAACAACTATGGCTACACCTTC.